Listed below are T cell receptor beta chains from one sample, sequenced in a study of CD8 T cells in Susac syndrome. TCRdb recomputed calls from the immunoSEQ multiplex PCR reads with MiXCR, one row per CDR3 protein. The table has about 140,000 distinct CDR3 sequences, 95% seen once; the top ten hold roughly 0.14%. Sequencing input: CD4+ T cells from PBMCs. The receptors stem from a human donor with Susac syndrome. Each CDR3 is given with its conserved first and last residue. The order of the fields is V gene, D gene, clone size, J gene, CDR3 DNA, CDR3 protein. D genes are given only for firm matches. Expanded clones get a size class; other rows say once, few or many, or leave the size out.

TRBV30	NA	NA	TRBJ2-1	TGTGCCTGGGGGGTGGGACCGGACCACAATGAGCAGTTCTTC	CAWGVGPDHNEQFF
TRBV2	NA	NA	TRBJ2-3	TGTGCCAGCAGTGCTCAGGGTTTCACAGATACGCAGTATTTT	CASSAQGFTDTQYF
TRBV3-1	NA	once	TRBJ1-2	TGTGCCAGCAGCCAAGGGACAGTGACTCTCCACACCTTC	CASSQGTVTLHTF
TRBV20-1	TRBD1	NA	TRBJ1-2	TGCAGTGCTAGCCCCGGACAGGGGGCTCGGGGCTACACCTTC	CSASPGQGARGYTF
TRBV3-1	TRBD1	NA	TRBJ1-2	TGTGCCAGCAGCCCCCACGGGACAGGGGGGAACTATGGCTACACCTTC	CASSPHGTGGNYGYTF
TRBV6-2/TRBV6-3	NA	NA	TRBJ1-5	TGTGCCAGCAGAACGGGAGGGAGCAATCAGCCCCAGCATTTT	CASRTGGSNQPQHF
TRBV29-1	NA	NA	TRBJ1-5	TGCAGCGTTGCGGCAGGGAACGATCAGCCCCAGCATTTT	CSVAAGNDQPQHF
TRBV20-1	NA	NA	TRBJ2-5	TGCAGTGCTAGTTTTCCAGGGAGTGAGACCCAGTACTTC	CSASFPGSETQYF
TRBV6-6	NA	NA	TRBJ1-5	TGTGCCAGCAGATCACAGGGTTTGAGCAATCAGCCCCAGCATTTT	CASRSQGLSNQPQHF
TRBV7-8	TRBD1	NA	TRBJ2-6	TGTGCCAGCAGCTCCCAGGGGGCCGGGGCCAACGTCCTGACTTTC	CASSSQGAGANVLTF
TRBV7-2	NA	NA	TRBJ1-2	TGTGCCAGCAGCCAATTCGGGTATGGCTACACCTTC	CASSQFGYGYTF
TRBV10-3	NA	few	TRBJ2-5	TGTGCCATCAGTGAGTCTCCCGGAGAGACCCAGTACTTC	CAISESPGETQYF
TRBV9	NA	NA	TRBJ2-5	TGTGCCAGCAGCGTAGACGAGACAGAACAAGAGACCCAGTACTTC	CASSVDETEQETQYF
TRBV12-3/TRBV12-4	NA	NA	TRBJ2-7	TGTGCCAGCAGCTTCGGCGGCACCAGCTCCTACGAGCAGTACTTC	CASSFGGTSSYEQYF
TRBV7-2	NA	NA	TRBJ1-2	TGTGCCAGCAGCTTAGGTTCTGGGGCAGGGAGTGGCTACACCTTC	CASSLGSGAGSGYTF
TRBV30	NA	NA	TRBJ1-2	TGTGCCTGGAGTACCCCCGTCCTTTCCAACTATGGCTACACCTTC	CAWSTPVLSNYGYTF
TRBV14	NA	NA	TRBJ2-3	TGTGCCAGCAGCCACCCGAGGCCCACAGATACGCAGTATTTT	CASSHPRPTDTQYF
TRBV5-1	NA	NA	TRBJ2-5	TGCGCCAGCAGCTTGGACCAAGCGAGGGGAGAGACCCAGTACTTC	CASSLDQARGETQYF
TRBV6-1	NA	few	TRBJ2-5	TGTGCCAGCATTGCGGGAGAGACCCAGTACTTC	CASIAGETQYF
TRBV28	TRBD1	NA	TRBJ1-2	TGTGCCAGCAGCTCGCTAGGACAGGGTGGCTATGGCTACACCTTC	CASSSLGQGGYGYTF
TRBV25-1	NA	NA	TRBJ1-6	TGTGCCAGCACCGGCCGCTCCTATAATTCACCCCTCCACTTT	CASTGRSYNSPLHF
TRBV25-1	NA	NA	TRBJ1-2	TGTGCCAGCAGTGAGGCATTCGGGGATGGCTACACCTTC	CASSEAFGDGYTF
TRBV6-5	NA	NA	TRBJ1-1	TGTGCCAGCAGGAGACAGTCGACTGAAGCTTTCTTT	CASRRQSTEAFF
TRBV5-1	NA	NA	TRBJ1-1	TGCGCCAGCAGCTTGAGGCCGAACACTGAAGCTTTCTTT	CASSLRPNTEAFF